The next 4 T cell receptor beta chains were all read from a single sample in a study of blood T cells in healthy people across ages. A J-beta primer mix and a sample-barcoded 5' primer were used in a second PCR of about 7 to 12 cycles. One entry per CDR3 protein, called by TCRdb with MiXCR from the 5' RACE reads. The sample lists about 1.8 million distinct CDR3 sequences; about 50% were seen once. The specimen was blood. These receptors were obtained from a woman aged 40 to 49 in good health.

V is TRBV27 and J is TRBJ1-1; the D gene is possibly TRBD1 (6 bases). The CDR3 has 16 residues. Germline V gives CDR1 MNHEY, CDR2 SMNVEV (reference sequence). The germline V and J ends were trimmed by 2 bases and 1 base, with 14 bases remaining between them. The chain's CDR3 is CASSLNRDTENTEAFF. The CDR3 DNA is TGTGCCAGCAGTTTAAACCGGGACACAGAGAACACTGAAGCTTTCTTT.

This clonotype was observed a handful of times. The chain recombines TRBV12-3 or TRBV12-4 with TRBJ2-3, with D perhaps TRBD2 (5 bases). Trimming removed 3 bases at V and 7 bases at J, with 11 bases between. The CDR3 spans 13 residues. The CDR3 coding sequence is TGTGCCAGCAGTTTGTCACAGACTAATACGCAGTATTTT. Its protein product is CASSLSQTNTQYF.

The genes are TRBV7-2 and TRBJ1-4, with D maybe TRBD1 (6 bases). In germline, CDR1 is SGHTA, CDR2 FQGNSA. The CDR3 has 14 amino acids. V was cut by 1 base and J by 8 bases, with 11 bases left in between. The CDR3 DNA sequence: TGTGCCAGCAGCTTAGGGGGGGCGCAGGAAAAACTGTTTTTT. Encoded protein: CASSLGGAQEKLFF.

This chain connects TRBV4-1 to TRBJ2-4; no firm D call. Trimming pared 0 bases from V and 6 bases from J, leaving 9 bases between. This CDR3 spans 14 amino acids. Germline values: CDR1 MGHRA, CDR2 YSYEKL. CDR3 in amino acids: CASSQDPVVNIQYF. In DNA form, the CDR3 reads TGCGCCAGCAGCCAAGATCCGGTGGTAAACATTCAGTACTTC.